This T cell receptor (beta chain) was captured in a study of cytomegalovirus exposure and HLA in healthy donors (dated by TCRdb to 2016 to 2017). Broadly, across the study: The 700 or so repertoires of the first cohort and the roughly 120 validation repertoires were produced on the same platform, according to a later analysis. The study was designed to test whether signatures of past pathogen exposure could be identified by cataloging public T cell receptors. In addition to the first cohort of roughly 700 subjects, a separate validation cohort of 100 to 150 different subjects was used. To predict cytomegalovirus infection status, the study combined high-throughput TCR immunosequencing, statistical association of individual TCRs with disease status, and machine learning.

The full study reports these points: Three of the identified cytomegalovirus-associated TCR beta chains were confirmed in vitro to be specific for cytomegalovirus antigens. According to the authors, the approach could potentially be generalized to other disease states and immunological phenotypes. The classifier was reported to diagnose cytomegalovirus status with high specificity and sensitivity in both the original cohort and the validation cohort. Across donors, most TCR sequences were observed very rarely, whereas some public TCRs were present in many individuals. In a later analysis, TCRs clustered in the first cohort were found to also tend to co-occur in the roughly 130 validation repertoires, with 90% to 95% of cluster scores above 0. The study gave a list of some 150 TCR beta chains associated with cytomegalovirus. A later analysis lacked HLA typing for the validation cohort, so it scored co-occurrence in that cohort across all 120 or so repertoires.

With regard to this clone: No antigen is known for it. The record has no base qualities; no much larger clone is one base away.

Based on the germline V gene, the CDR1 and CDR2 sequences are SGDLS and YYNGEE. The CDR3 holds 14 amino acids from the cysteine to the phenylalanine. The read is trimmed to its CDR3 DNA, 42 bases read in frame from base 1. V gives up 5 bases and J gives up 6 bases, and the segment between their germline ends measures 14 bases. The donors belonged to the validation cohort of under 150 subjects, which was separate from the roughly 670-subject first cohort. The library was prepared using the immunoSEQ multiplex PCR assay. The original methods were these. A statistical classification framework was developed to diagnose cytomegalovirus status using the catalog of TCR beta chain sequences. TCRdb took this table from immuneACCESS and kept in-frame rearrangements with V and J called. Such tables lack part of the clones; where checked against another copy, unresolved V genes explain under half of the gap, and the rest is unexplained. That table furnishes V, J and clone size, whereas the DNA furnished D and trimming. Within this sample are about 150,000 clones, with roughly nine tenths of them counted one time only. 3.3% of the sample belongs to the ten largest clones.

The receptor chain draws on TRBV9 and TRBJ1-4, with the identity of the D gene unclear. This sequence originates from a woman between 18 and 29 years old in good health and CMV-seropositive. The material sequenced was PBMCs. The sequenced DNA is TGTGCCAGCAGTGTCCGTACGGGTGATGAAAAACTGTTTTTT. This yields the protein CASSVRTGDEKLFF.